This T cell receptor beta chain derives from a study of shared clonotypes between healthy human individuals. V was trimmed by 0 bases and J by 5 bases, leaving 10 bases between them. This CDR3 region has 14 residues. CDR1 and CDR2 from the germline V gene are GTSNPN and SVGIG (reference sequence). DNA input for the unsorted PBMC replicate PCRs was roughly 300 ng, some 29,000 T cell genomes. TCRdb keeps only in-frame clones here, not all; method: immunoSEQ multiplex PCR. The sample consists of approximately 500,000 clones, 60% to 80% of them appearing once. Sequences were obtained from PBMCs. The J gene is TRBJ2-2, the V gene TRBV30; D is undetermined. The receptor comes from a woman aged 40-49 years in good health. Some clones in this sample may be carry-over from other donors' samples. CDR3 residues: CAWSVRLATGELFF. CDR3 in DNA: TGTGCCTGGAGTGTAAGGCTCGCAACCGGGGAGCTGTTTTTT. The full variable domain, rest sourced from reference TRBV30 and TRBJ2-2, is SQTIHQWPATLVQPVGSPLSLECTVEGTSNPNLYWYRQAAGRGLQLLFYSVGIGQISSEVPQNLSASRPQDRQFILSSKKLLLSDSGFYLCAWSVRLATGELFFGEGSRLTVL.